The 23 T cell receptor beta chains presented below share a single source sample, sequenced in a study of tumor and adjacent non-tumor tissue in lung cancer. A modified ARM-PCR protocol with three rounds of nested PCR amplified TCRbeta. MiXCR was run by TCRdb on the multiplex PCR reads, yielding one entry per CDR3 protein. The sample includes roughly 200,000 distinct CDR3 sequences, 60% to 85% of them seen just once. The template was RNA from unsorted bulk tissue. The sequenced sample consisted of lung tumor tissue. These receptor sequences come from a man aged 55-75 years with non-small cell lung cancer.

This clonotype was detected once. One end of the junction fails to match germline, which may point to a read error. The chain joins TRBV6-5 to TRBJ1-5, with D possibly TRBD1 on 6 matching bases. The germline CDR1 and CDR2 sequences are MNHEY and SVGAGI. The CDR3 runs to 15 residues. DNA for the CDR3: TGTGCCAGCAGTTACCTACAGGGAAGCAATCGGCCCCGGCATTTT. It is translated as CASSYLQGSNRPRHF.

As for this clonotype: One junction end disagrees with the germline gene, perhaps due to a read error. The CDR3 coding sequence is TGTGCCAGCAGTTACTCGGACGTTTATAATCCACCCCTCCACTTT. Amino acids: CASSYSDVYNPPLHF. The chain has TRBV6-2 or TRBV6-3 and TRBJ1-6; D is unresolved. The length of the CDR3 is 15 residues. CDR1 is MNHEY and CDR2 is SVGEGT in the germline V gene.

This clonotype was seen at least ten times. The J gene is TRBJ2-7, the V gene TRBV7-9; D gene unclear. The CDR3 has 11 residues. Trimming removed 5 bases from V and 6 bases from J, with 8 bases in between. CDR1 is SEHNR and CDR2 is FQNEAQ in the germline V gene (reference sequence). The chain's CDR3 is CASSENTEQYF. CDR3 coding DNA: TGTGCCAGCAGCGAAAACACCGAGCAGTACTTC.

V usage is TRBV6-2 or TRBV6-3 and J usage is TRBJ2-5, with no clear D. Trimming removed 8 bases at V and 4 bases at J, with 14 bases between. The CDR3 has 13 residues. Germline-derived CDR1 and CDR2 are MNHEY and SVGEGT. In nucleotides, the CDR3 is TGTGCCAGCCGACCTGGATACCTAGAGACCCAGTACTTC. Its protein product is CASRPGYLETQYF.

A single count supports this clonotype. Without the conserved terminal phenylalanine or tryptophan, this CDR3 likely stems from a read error. The chain links TRBV6-6 to TRBJ2-2; TRBD2 matches 9 bases. Looked up from germline, CDR1 is MNHNY and CDR2 is SVGAGI (reference sequence). The CDR3 has 15 residues. The ends lost 0 bases at V and 5 bases at J; junction bases unmatched: 1. The CDR3 DNA reads TGTGCCAGCAGTTACTCCGCGGGAGGGACCGGGGAGCTGTTTTCT. Residues: CASSYSAGGTGELFS.

Points on this clonotype: It is likely a read error, because the conserved phenylalanine at the end of the CDR3 is missing. This sequence joins TRBV7-9 and TRBJ1-1, with D uncertain. Germline V gene data show CDR1 as SEHNR and CDR2 as FQNEAQ (reference sequence). V shed 5 bases and J shed 10 bases, with 11 bases lying between them. This CDR3 has 11 amino acids. Here the CDR3 DNA reads TGTGCCAGCAGCCCAGGCCTTGGAGCTTTCTAT. Amino acids: CASSPGLGAFY.

Comments on this clonotype: Germline and junction disagree at one end, which may indicate a read error. V is TRBV5-4 and J is TRBJ2-3, with D possibly being TRBD1 or TRBD2 (5 bases each). Germline V gene data show CDR1 as SGHNT and CDR2 as YYREEE (reference sequence). This CDR3 has 15 amino acids. CDR3 sequence: CASILVGGSTDTQYF. The CDR3 nucleotides are TGTGCCAGCATCTTGGTTGGGGGTAGCACAGATACACAGTATTTT.

The table lists this clonotype with many counts. The genes are TRBV11-2 and TRBJ2-1, with D hard to call. The V and J ends lost 1 base and 4 bases respectively, with 11 bases between them. Germline CDR1 and CDR2: SGHAT and FQNNGV. This CDR3 spans 15 amino acids. The CDR3 region is CASSLVAAGYNEQFF. The CDR3 nucleotides are TGTGCCAGCAGCTTAGTTGCGGCTGGGTACAATGAGCAGTTCTTC.

Note on this clonotype: This CDR3 fails to terminate in the conserved phenylalanine or tryptophan, so it likely reflects a read error. The genes are TRBV20-1 and TRBJ2-7, with 11 bases fitting TRBD1. From germline, CDR1 is DFQATT and CDR2 SNEGSKA (reference sequence). This CDR3 has 15 residues. The chain's CDR3 is CSTSARDRGYDEQYL. In DNA form, the CDR3 reads TGCAGTACTAGTGCCCGGGACAGGGGGTACGACGAGCAGTACCTC.

To note about this clonotype: At one end the junction does not follow the germline gene, possibly because of a read error. The rearrangement joins TRBV29-1 to TRBJ1-4, with 9 bases fitting TRBD1. Germline values: CDR1 SQVTM, CDR2 ANQGSEA. The CDR3 is 12 amino acids. CDR3 DNA: TGCAGCGTTGGGGACAGGGCCGAAAAAATGTTTTTT. Translation gives CSVGDRAEKMFF.

Regarding this clonotype: A much larger clone differs by one base, so this may be a read error. The chain joins TRBV5-1 to TRBJ2-1, with D unclear. Germline CDR1 reads SGHRS; CDR2 reads YFSETQ. The V end was cut by 0 bases, the J end by 13 bases, with 17 bases between. The CDR3 contains 14 residues. The CDR3 region is CASSLDDGEDFQFF. The CDR3 region has the DNA TGCGCCAGCAGCTTGGATGATGGGGAAGATTTTCAGTTCTTC.

In regard to this clonotype: One end of the junction is discordant with germline, which a read error may explain. The V call is TRBV11-2, the J call TRBJ1-5, with D unresolved. This CDR3 contains 15 residues. Germline CDR1 SGHAT, CDR2 FQNNGV. CDR3 in amino acids: CASSLEGNSDQPQHF. The CDR3 nucleotides are TGTGCTAGCAGCTTAGAAGGGAACAGCGATCAGCCCCAGCATTTT.

The chain carries TRBV7-8 and TRBJ2-1; no firm D call. The CDR3 extends over 13 amino acids. V lost 6 bases, J lost 10 bases, and 16 bases lay in between. Germline CDR1 is SGHVS and CDR2 is FQNEAQ. This chain's CDR3 is CASSFGLDDEQFF. DNA for the CDR3: TGTGCCAGCAGTTTTGGGCTAGATGACGAGCAGTTCTTC.

About this clonotype: One end of the junction is discordant with germline, which a read error may explain. This chain links TRBV10-3 with TRBJ2-1, with TRBD2 as a possible D gene (6 bases). Germline V gene sequence: CDR1 ENHRY, CDR2 SYGVKD. CDR3 length: 15 amino acids. The CDR3, as DNA: TGTGCCATCAGTGAGAATAGCGGCTCCTACAGTGAGCAGTTCTTC. Its translation: CAISENSGSYSEQFF.

With respect to this clonotype: The junction departs from germline at one end; a sequencing error may be responsible. The chain has TRBV20-1 and TRBJ1-5; no clear D gene. The CDR3 extends over 14 amino acids. Per germline, CDR1 DFQATT and CDR2 SNEGSKA (reference sequence). The CDR3 loop reads CSQRREGSNQPRHF. The CDR3 DNA reads TGCAGTCAACGTAGGGAAGGGAGCAATCAGCCCCGGCATTTT.

The chain employs TRBV6-5 and TRBJ2-7, with D perhaps matching TRBD2 (7 bases). The CDR3 has 16 amino acids. Per the germline V gene, CDR1 is MNHEY and CDR2 is SVGAGI. V lost 5 bases, J lost 4 bases, and 21 bases lay in between. The CDR3 here is CASSLGTNGGTYEQYF. The CDR3, as DNA: TGTGCCAGCAGTCTCGGGACTAACGGAGGGACATACGAGCAGTACTTC.

On this clonotype: One end of the junction varies from germline; a read error may be responsible. This chain connects TRBV20-1 to TRBJ1-5; perhaps TRBD1 as D (6 bases). The CDR3 has 14 residues. Germline CDR1 and CDR2: DFQATT and SNEGSKA (reference sequence). The CDR3 is CSVRSGTFYQPQHF. The CDR3 nucleotides read TGCAGTGTTAGATCCGGGACATTTTATCAGCCCCAGCATTTT.

The V call is TRBV6-1, the J call TRBJ2-3, with TRBD2 as a possible D gene (7 bases). Trimming removed 6 bases from V and 4 bases from J, with 17 bases in between. Germline V lookup: CDR1 MNHNS, CDR2 SASEGT. The CDR3 extends over 15 amino acids. Here the CDR3 reads CASRDRGAGSDTQYF. CDR3 DNA: TGTGCCAGCAGGGACCGGGGGGCCGGCTCAGATACGCAGTATTTT.

As concerns this clonotype: A much larger clone differs from this one at a single base, so this may be a read error. The V call is TRBV20-1, the J call TRBJ2-3, with TRBD2 matching 9 bases. The CDR3 consists of 13 residues. Per the germline V gene, CDR1 is DFQATT and CDR2 is SNEGSKA (reference sequence). V lost 6 bases, J lost 5 bases, and 6 bases stayed unmatched. In DNA, the CDR3 is TGCAGTGCGACTGGCGGGAGGGAAGATACGCAGTATTTT. As protein: CSATGGREDTQYF.

With respect to this clonotype: At one end the junction does not follow the germline gene, possibly because of a read error. The rearrangement joins TRBV6-5 to TRBJ1-5, with a weak D call TRBD1 (5 bases). Germline assignment: CDR1 MNHEY and CDR2 SVGAGI. The CDR3 is 15 residues long. CDR3: CASSYTRGSNQSQHF. CDR3 bases: TGTGCCAGCAGTTACACGCGGGGGTCTAATCAGTCCCAGCATTTT.

This chain joins TRBV30 and TRBJ2-3, with D perhaps matching TRBD2 (5 bases). Germline loops: CDR1 GTSNPN, CDR2 SVGIG (reference sequence). V was pared by 0 bases and J by 3 bases, with 7 bases between. This CDR3 comprises 13 residues. In DNA, the CDR3 is TGTGCCTGGAGTGTTGCGGGTACAGATACGCAGTATTTT. Translation gives CAWSVAGTDTQYF.

The V call is TRBV12-3 or TRBV12-4, the J call TRBJ2-1; TRBD2 matches at 15 bases. The junction had 6 bases not matched to a gene; V was cut back by 4 bases and J by 5 bases. The CDR3 runs 17 residues. The CDR3 here is CASSSGTSGGTNNEQFF. CDR3 bases: TGTGCCAGCAGTTCTGGGACTAGCGGGGGGACCAACAATGAGCAGTTCTTC.

A word on this clonotype: A junction boundary mismatches the germline segment, possibly from a read error. The V gene is TRBV20-1, the J gene TRBJ1-5; 9 nucleotides match TRBD1. CDR1 and CDR2 from the germline V gene are DFQATT and SNEGSKA (reference sequence). The CDR3 extends over 17 amino acids. CDR3 residues: CCARTGQGPGGSQPQHF. For the CDR3, the DNA is TGCTGTGCTAGGACGGGACAGGGACCGGGAGGGTCCCAGCCCCAGCATTTT.